A few counts support the clone carrying this T cell receptor (beta chain). This is likely a read error, given that the CDR3 carries no conserved phenylalanine or tryptophan at its end. Time point meaning: newly diagnosed GD, antithyroid drugs for less than 3 months. Extracted PBMC RNA gave rise to the TCR library. This sample was taken from a study of regulatory T cells in long-lasting Graves disease. This CDR3 comprises 16 residues. V was clipped by 6 bases and J by 2 bases; unmatched bases: 3. TCR beta libraries were built with iRepertoire HTBI primers and Arm-PCR of CDR3 regions. TCRdb fed the multiplex PCR reads into MiXCR, producing one record per CDR3 protein. The sample gives approximately 470,000 distinct CDR3 sequences, 15% to 20% of which show up once; 10% to 15% is in the top ten. The same sample was also studied in work on T cells in Graves' hyperthyroidism and ophthalmopathy. That report notes: Blood also showed most of the thyroid clonotypes that were expanded above 0.001.

The sequenced sample was peripheral blood mononuclear cells (PBMCs), obtained at new diagnosis, from a patient treated with antithyroid drugs. The V and J genes are TRBV12-3 or TRBV12-4 and TRBJ2-3; 15 nucleotides align to TRBD2. The clonotype originates from a man aged 35 to 55 with Graves disease. CDR3 amino acids: CASSGLAGGVTDTQYL. The CDR3 DNA reads TGTGCCAGCAGCGGACTAGCGGGGGGGGTCACAGATACGCAGTATCTT.